The rows below give T cell receptor beta chains drawn from one sample of a study of T cell changes during pregnancy in multiple sclerosis. TCRdb's table, derived via immunoSEQ multiplex PCR, lists solely in-frame clones and lacks some. The data contain fewer than 45,000 clones, approximately 94% of them seen just once; the ten biggest clones take up 0.6% to 0.75%. The input for sequencing was CD4+ T cells from peripheral blood mononuclear cells, taken in the third trimester of pregnancy. All receptors derive from a female donor with multiple sclerosis, enrolled in a pregnancy study. CDR3s leave out the opening cysteine and the closing phenylalanine or tryptophan. Fields, in order: V gene, D gene, clone size, J gene, CDR3 protein. The D gene is left open where the match is weak. Size is stated for part of the rows, as once, few or many counts, or as a class when the clone is expanded.

v_call: TRBV5-1; d_call: -; clone_size: -; j_call: TRBJ1-1; cdr3_aa: ASSLSGPSGAEAF
v_call: TRBV7-9; d_call: TRBD2; clone_size: -; j_call: TRBJ2-5; cdr3_aa: ASSSPSAGQETQY
v_call: TRBV29-1; d_call: TRBD1; clone_size: -; j_call: TRBJ1-6; cdr3_aa: SVTDRVGSPLH
v_call: TRBV27; d_call: TRBD2; clone_size: -; j_call: TRBJ2-3; cdr3_aa: ASRKSGIRTDTQY
v_call: TRBV12-5; d_call: TRBD2; clone_size: -; j_call: TRBJ2-3; cdr3_aa: ASGLGLAGYTDTQY
v_call: TRBV7-2; d_call: -; clone_size: -; j_call: TRBJ1-4; cdr3_aa: ASSPTAFAATNEKLF
v_call: TRBV5-6; d_call: TRBD1; clone_size: -; j_call: TRBJ2-1; cdr3_aa: ASSLVGQTYNEQF
v_call: TRBV2; d_call: -; clone_size: -; j_call: TRBJ2-1; cdr3_aa: ASSELRSSYNEQF
v_call: TRBV5-8; d_call: -; clone_size: -; j_call: TRBJ1-1; cdr3_aa: ASSRRVNTEAF
v_call: TRBV2; d_call: -; clone_size: -; j_call: TRBJ1-1; cdr3_aa: ANRQFSTSMNTEAF
v_call: TRBV28; d_call: -; clone_size: -; j_call: TRBJ2-5; cdr3_aa: ASSFWTEQETQY
v_call: TRBV2; d_call: TRBD1; clone_size: -; j_call: TRBJ1-1; cdr3_aa: ASRPRVWDSEAF
v_call: TRBV5-1; d_call: TRBD1; clone_size: -; j_call: TRBJ1-1; cdr3_aa: ASSLTGDTEAF
v_call: TRBV30; d_call: -; clone_size: -; j_call: TRBJ1-5; cdr3_aa: AWNEGDQPQH
v_call: TRBV7-9; d_call: TRBD1; clone_size: -; j_call: TRBJ1-5; cdr3_aa: ASSNMGQGGQPQH
v_call: TRBV10-3; d_call: TRBD2; clone_size: medium-sized; j_call: TRBJ2-7; cdr3_aa: AITPAGGAEQY
v_call: TRBV6-1; d_call: -; clone_size: -; j_call: TRBJ1-5; cdr3_aa: ASSEASWADRNQPQH
v_call: TRBV20-1; d_call: -; clone_size: -; j_call: TRBJ2-3; cdr3_aa: SASGDTQY
v_call: TRBV27; d_call: -; clone_size: -; j_call: TRBJ2-2; cdr3_aa: ASRRAGVLSGELF
v_call: TRBV29-1; d_call: -; clone_size: -; j_call: TRBJ2-7; cdr3_aa: SVQATAYEQY
v_call: TRBV4-1; d_call: -; clone_size: -; j_call: TRBJ1-5; cdr3_aa: ASSQAFNQPQH
v_call: TRBV9; d_call: -; clone_size: -; j_call: TRBJ2-5; cdr3_aa: ASSVSGQETQY
v_call: TRBV9; d_call: -; clone_size: once; j_call: TRBJ2-2; cdr3_aa: ASSARNTGELF
v_call: TRBV19; d_call: -; clone_size: -; j_call: TRBJ1-5; cdr3_aa: ASTPTDYSNQPQH
v_call: TRBV7-2; d_call: -; clone_size: -; j_call: TRBJ1-2; cdr3_aa: ASSPAIGTREGYT
v_call: TRBV5-8; d_call: TRBD2; clone_size: -; j_call: TRBJ2-3; cdr3_aa: ASSLGGLAVDTQY
v_call: TRBV27; d_call: TRBD2; clone_size: once; j_call: TRBJ2-2; cdr3_aa: ASSFRISGKGELF
v_call: TRBV5-5; d_call: TRBD1; clone_size: -; j_call: TRBJ1-1; cdr3_aa: ASSLINQGARNTEAF
v_call: TRBV5-1; d_call: TRBD1; clone_size: -; j_call: TRBJ2-5; cdr3_aa: ASSLLGQGDQETQY
v_call: TRBV18; d_call: TRBD2; clone_size: -; j_call: TRBJ2-3; cdr3_aa: ASSTIAGSTDTQY